These T cell receptor beta chains were read from a single sample in a study of blood T cell repertoires in COVID-19. Sequencing was performed with immunoSEQ multiplex PCR; in TCRdb, only in-frame clones are kept and a portion is missing. The sample has under 130,000 clones, about 91% seen once. Source material: peripheral blood. Every receptor here comes from a human donor in a cohort sampled during active COVID-19. CDR3s include the opening cysteine and the closing phenylalanine or tryptophan. The order of the fields is J gene, D gene, V gene, clone size, CDR3 protein, CDR3 DNA. D genes are given only for firm matches. Clone sizes are given selectively: once, few, many, or a class where the clone is expanded.

TRBJ1-2 . TRBV29-1 . CSVEVTPSNYGYTF TGCAGCGTTGAGGTGACACCCTCTAACTATGGCTACACCTTC
TRBJ1-2 TRBD1 TRBV29-1 . CSVEDFGQGGYGYTF TGCAGCGTTGAAGATTTCGGACAGGGAGGATATGGCTACACCTTC
TRBJ2-1 . TRBV9 . CASSLAEVVSTVYEQFF TGTGCCAGCAGCTTAGCCGAGGTCGTGTCTACCGTGTATGAGCAGTTCTTC
TRBJ2-5 . TRBV10-2 . CASRGIAWQETQYF TGCGCCAGCAGGGGAATAGCGTGGCAAGAGACCCAGTACTTC
TRBJ2-3 . TRBV11-3 . CASSPTRGTHTQYF TGTGCCAGCAGCCCAACCAGAGGTACTCATACGCAGTATTTT
TRBJ2-3 TRBD1 TRBV27 . CASSGNTGGTDTQYF TGTGCCAGCAGCGGAAATACAGGGGGCACAGATACGCAGTATTTT
TRBJ2-2 . TRBV30 . CAWAPGYTGELFF TGTGCCTGGGCCCCAGGGTACACCGGGGAGCTGTTTTTT
TRBJ1-2 TRBD1 TRBV19 . CASSIHDRGLTNYGYTF TGTGCCAGTAGTATTCACGACAGGGGGCTCACTAACTATGGCTACACCTTC
TRBJ2-7 TRBD2 TRBV6-2/TRBV6-3 . CASSDGLAGGRTYEQYF TGTGCCAGCAGCGATGGACTAGCGGGAGGGCGTACCTACGAGCAGTACTTC
TRBJ1-5 . TRBV6-2/TRBV6-3 . CASSSDTLVNQPQHF TGTGCCAGCAGTTCGGACACCCTGGTCAATCAGCCCCAGCATTTT
TRBJ1-4 TRBD1 TRBV29-1 . CSVPGQSNEKLFF TGCAGCGTTCCGGGACAGTCTAATGAAAAACTGTTTTTT
TRBJ1-1 TRBD1 TRBV28 . CASSLGWTGNTEAFF TGTGCCAGCAGTTTAGGGTGGACAGGGAACACTGAAGCTTTCTTT
TRBJ1-6 TRBD1 TRBV9 . CASSQNLRDSNSPLHF TGTGCCAGCAGCCAGAACCTCCGGGACAGTAATTCACCCCTCCACTTT
TRBJ2-1 . TRBV6-5 . CASSSRQDAIDEQFF TGTGCCAGCAGTAGCCGACAGGACGCTATAGATGAGCAGTTCTTC
TRBJ1-3 . TRBV5-1 . CASSLEAGVNTIYF TGCGCCAGCAGCTTGGAGGCGGGGGTAAACACCATATATTTT
TRBJ2-7 . TRBV30 . CAWKGRYEQYF TGTGCCTGGAAGGGGCGCTACGAGCAGTACTTC
TRBJ1-4 . TRBV7-9 once CASMQQGLSGYEKLFF TGTGCCAGCATGCAGCAGGGGCTATCTGGCTATGAAAAACTGTTTTTT
TRBJ1-5 . TRBV12-3/TRBV12-4 . CASSLTGLQHF TGTGCCAGCAGTCTGACGGGGTTGCAGCATTTT
TRBJ1-1 . TRBV3-1/TRBV3-2 . CASSHPRDTEAFF TGTGCCAGCAGCCACCCACGGGACACTGAAGCTTTCTTT
TRBJ2-3 TRBD1 TRBV15 . CATSRDRTTDTQYF TGTGCCACCAGTCGGGACAGGACCACAGATACGCAGTATTTT
TRBJ2-1 . TRBV27 . CASSLWSGNEQFF TGTGCCAGCAGTTTATGGTCGGGAAATGAGCAGTTCTTC
TRBJ1-1 TRBD1 TRBV7-8 . CASSSWTGNLEAFF TGTGCCAGCAGCTCGTGGACAGGAAACCTTGAAGCTTTCTTT
TRBJ1-1 . TRBV5-4 . CASSRTLNTEAFF TGTGCCAGCAGCCGAACATTGAACACTGAAGCTTTCTTT
TRBJ1-2 . TRBV6-6 . CASSFPGDYTF TGTGCCAGCAGTTTCCCCGGGGACTACACCTTC
TRBJ2-5 . TRBV4-1 once CASSVLVIETQYF TGCGCCAGCAGCGTCCTCGTAATAGAGACCCAGTACTTC
TRBJ1-6 . TRBV2 . CASTLMGGENSPLHF TGTGCCAGCACCCTAATGGGGGGGGAGAATTCACCCCTCCACTTT
TRBJ2-1 TRBD2 TRBV28 . CASSRLAGYNEQFF TGTGCCAGCAGTAGACTAGCGGGGTACAATGAGCAGTTCTTC
TRBJ2-5 . TRBV11-2 . CASSRGFQETQYF TGTGCCAGCAGCCGGGGGTTCCAAGAGACCCAGTACTTC
TRBJ2-3 . TRBV10-1 . CASSERRTSTDTQYF TGCGCCAGCAGTGAGCGGAGGACTAGCACAGATACGCAGTATTTT
TRBJ1-5 . TRBV24-1 . CATGGAREPQHF TGTGCCACCGGGGGGGCGAGGGAGCCCCAGCATTTT